The rows below give T cell receptor beta chains drawn from one sample of a study of cytomegalovirus exposure and HLA in healthy donors. Here immunoSEQ multiplex PCR was the method, and the copy in TCRdb shows in-frame clones only, minus some. The sample totals tens of thousands of clones; its top ten clones hold 3% to 4%. The sample taken for sequencing was PBMCs. The source of these receptors is a man aged 40-50 years in good health and CMV-seronegative. The conserved cysteine and the conserved F or W are not part of the CDR3 here.

v_call	j_call	cdr3_aa
TRBV2	TRBJ2-7	ASSRESYEQY
TRBV27	TRBJ1-4	ASSRVLSVGNEKLF
TRBV18	TRBJ2-3	ASSPTGLVADTQY
TRBV6-6	TRBJ1-5	ASSSPDRGDGQPQH
TRBV27	TRBJ2-4	ATQRVVGAKNIQY
TRBV6-5	TRBJ2-7	ASSYSGRSPYEQY
TRBV19	TRBJ2-7	ASRNKGTGTYEQY
TRBV6-4	TRBJ2-3	ASSESSGSTDTQY
TRBV19	TRBJ2-7	ASSLDSSYEQY
TRBV7-3	TRBJ1-1	ASSLNSLNEAF
TRBV4-3	TRBJ2-6	ASSQDLLAGKSGANVLT
TRBV30	TRBJ1-2	AFAGLELYGYT
TRBV6-5	TRBJ1-5	ASSLSLMTGQPQH
TRBV6-1	TRBJ2-3	ASAGDTDTQY
TRBV19	TRBJ1-4	ASSQGAATNEKLF
TRBV6-5	TRBJ2-2	ASSFTSDHTGELF
TRBV10-3	TRBJ1-2	AISSGDYGYT
TRBV5-8	TRBJ1-1	ASSPGV
TRBV28	TRBJ1-1	ASSRRRTGLAAF
TRBV27	TRBJ2-7	ASSSPWTGKDEQY
TRBV2	TRBJ2-2	ASSEEAGGTGELF